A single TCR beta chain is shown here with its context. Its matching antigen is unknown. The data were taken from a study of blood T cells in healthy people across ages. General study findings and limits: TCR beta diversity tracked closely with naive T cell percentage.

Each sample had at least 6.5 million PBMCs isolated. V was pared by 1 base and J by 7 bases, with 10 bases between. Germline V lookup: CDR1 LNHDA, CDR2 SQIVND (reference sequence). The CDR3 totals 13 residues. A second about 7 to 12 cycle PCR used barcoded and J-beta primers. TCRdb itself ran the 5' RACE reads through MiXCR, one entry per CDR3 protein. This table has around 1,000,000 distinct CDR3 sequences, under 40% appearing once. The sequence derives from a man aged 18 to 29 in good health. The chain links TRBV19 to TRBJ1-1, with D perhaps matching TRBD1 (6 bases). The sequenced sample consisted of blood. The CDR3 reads CASSIARQDEAFF. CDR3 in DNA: TGTGCCAGTAGTATAGCCCGACAGGATGAAGCTTTCTTT. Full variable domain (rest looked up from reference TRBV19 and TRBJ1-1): DGGITQSPKYLFRKEGQNVTLSCEQNLNHDAMYWYRQDPGQGLRLIYYSQIVNDFQKGDIAEGYSVSREKKESFPLTVTSAQKNPTAFYLCASSIARQDEAFFGQGTRLTVV.